This TCR beta chain was sequenced during a study of T cells expressing NK-cell markers. TCR beta cDNA was generated via 5'RACE template switching incorporating UMIs. TCRdb re-analyzed the 5' RACE reads; it lists each CDR3 protein once, without DNA. The sample includes 90,000 to 130,000 distinct CDR3 sequences. Looked up from germline, CDR1 is SGHRS and CDR2 is YFSETQ. The CDR3 loop spans 14 amino acids. The specimen sequenced was blood T cells: a sorted CD56 or NKG2C T cell subset, CD4+ or CD8+ T cells, or bulk PBMC T cells (not recorded which). The source is a woman between 18 and 70 years old in good health. The chain uses TRBV5-1 and TRBJ2-5; there is no DNA to check the TCRdb D call of TRBD1. CDR3 residues: CASSWTGNQETQYF. The entire variable domain, with the rest obtained from reference TRBV5-1 and TRBJ2-5, is as follows: KAGVTQTPRYLIKTRGQQVTLSCSPISGHRSVSWYQQTPGQGLQFLFEYFSETQRNKGNFPGRFSGRQFSNSRSEMNVSTLELGDSALYLCASSWTGNQETQYFGPGTRLLVL.